The sequence of this T cell receptor (beta chain) was determined in a study of blood T cell repertoires in COVID-19. Turning to the study itself: The United States, Italy and Spain were the sources of the acute and convalescent COVID-19 samples. In each case, the material was cDNA or gDNA derived from T cells, B-cell-depleted T cells, or PBMCs.

Original processing methods: The authors estimated nucleated cell counts from reference gene primer amplification. Clones were sequenced by immunoSEQ multiplex PCR, and TCRdb holds only the in-frame ones, with some missing. That table is the source of V, J and clone size, and D and trimming were worked out from the DNA. The profile shows about 170,000 clones, roughly 88% of them singletons. V trimming: 10 bases; J trimming: 9 bases; junction bases outside the gene matches: 23. CDR1 and CDR2 (germline): SNHLY, FYNNEI. The CDR3 spans 16 residues. The sequenced sample consisted of peripheral blood. This chain connects TRBV2 to TRBJ2-5, with 7 bases identical to TRBD1. This TCR derives from a man younger than 35 with COVID-19, enrolled during active disease. CDR3 in amino acids: CATVNEWDSTIVPQYF. The DNA for the CDR3 is TGTGCCACCGTAAACGAATGGGACAGTACAATCGTCCCCCAGTACTTC.